A selection of T cell receptor beta chains follows, all from one sample in a study of cytomegalovirus exposure and HLA in healthy donors. TCRdb's table, derived via immunoSEQ multiplex PCR, lists solely in-frame clones and lacks some. Of 90,000 to 130,000 clones in the sample, approximately 85% were seen once. The sequencing input was PBMCs. The source of these receptors is a woman between 18 and 29 years old in good health and CMV-seronegative. Both conserved end residues are part of each CDR3. The D gene is left open where the match is weak. Not all rows give a size; the values are once, few, many and, for expanded clones, a class.

>TRBV29-1|NA|NA|TRBJ2-7|11
TGCAGCGTTGGAGGGTCCTACGAGCAGTACTTC
CSVGGSYEQYF
>TRBV11-2|NA|NA|TRBJ2-5|16
TGTGCCAGCAGCTCGTTAAAACAGGGACGGCAAGAGACCCAGTACTTC
CASSSLKQGRQETQYF
>TRBV27|NA|TRBD1|TRBJ2-7|16
TGTGCCAGCAGTGCCAATCCACAGGGGCCAGACTACGAGCAGTACTTC
CASSANPQGPDYEQYF
>TRBV19|NA|NA|TRBJ1-1|14
TGTGCCAGTAGTACGGACAGAATGAACACTGAAGCTTTCTTT
CASSTDRMNTEAFF
>TRBV6-5|NA|NA|TRBJ1-1|15
TGTGCCAGCAGACGTCAGGGGCGGTTGAACACTGAAGCTTTCTTT
CASRRQGRLNTEAFF
>TRBV12-2|NA|NA|TRBJ2-7|17
TGTGCAAGTCGCTTAGTTCCCCGGGACAGGGCCCTGTACGAGCAGTACTTC
CASRLVPRDRALYEQYF
>TRBV6-1|NA|NA|TRBJ1-2|13
TGTGCCAGCAGTGACCGGGACTTCTATGGCTACACCTTC
CASSDRDFYGYTF
>TRBV27|NA|TRBD2|TRBJ2-1|18
TGTGCCAGCAGTTTATTTGGTCCTAGCGGGGGGGCCATCGATGAGCAGTTCTTC
CASSLFGPSGGAIDEQFF
>TRBV7-8|NA|NA|TRBJ1-1|15
TGTGCCAGCAGCTTAGGCCCAGGGAGGGGGACTGAAGCTTTCTTT
CASSLGPGRGTEAFF
>TRBV27|NA|NA|TRBJ2-5|15
TGTGCCAGCAGTTTATCGTGGGGGCCGGTGGAGACCCAGTACTTC
CASSLSWGPVETQYF
>TRBV7-2|NA|TRBD1|TRBJ1-5|17
TGTGCCAGCAGCCGCGGTCGGGGACAGGGGACCCATCAGCCCCAGCATTTT
CASSRGRGQGTHQPQHF
>TRBV25-1|few|TRBD1|TRBJ1-6|16
TGTGCCAGCAGCGACTCAGGGGGCTCCTATAATTCACCCCTCCACTTT
CASSDSGGSYNSPLHF
>TRBV6-1|few|NA|TRBJ1-5|15
TGTGCCAGCAGTGAAGACGGAGGAAGCAATCAGCCCCAGCATTTT
CASSEDGGSNQPQHF
>TRBV27|NA|NA|TRBJ1-2|13
TGTGCCAGCAGTTCCGGGATCCTCTATGGCTACACCTTC
CASSSGILYGYTF
>TRBV25-1|NA|NA|TRBJ2-5|13
TGTGCCAGCAGGCATAACTCTCAAGAGACCCAGTACTTC
CASRHNSQETQYF
>TRBV7-3|NA|NA|TRBJ1-1|15
TGTGCCAGCAGCTCCCGACAGGCCCGTGACACTGAAGCTTTCTTT
CASSSRQARDTEAFF
>TRBV7-9|NA|TRBD1|TRBJ1-2|19
TGTGCCAGCAGCTTAGGTCTGTTGACAGGGGCCCGCTCTGGCTATGGCTACACCTTC
CASSLGLLTGARSGYGYTF
>TRBV6-4|NA|TRBD1|TRBJ2-3|14
TGTGCCAGCAGGGACAGGCTAGATTCGGATACGCAGTATTTT
CASRDRLDSDTQYF
>TRBV27|NA|NA|TRBJ2-3|17
TGTGCCAGCAGTTTGGTCAGGGCGACGACTGGCACAGATACGCAGTATTTT
CASSLVRATTGTDTQYF
>TRBV2|NA|NA|TRBJ2-3|16
TGTGCCAGCAGGGGAGCTACTGAATGGAGTCCAGATACGCAGTATTTT
CASRGATEWSPDTQYF
>TRBV30|NA|NA|TRBJ2-7|14
TGTGCCTGGAAAGAGGGGGGGCGTTCCTACGAGCAGTACTTC
CAWKEGGRSYEQYF